The entry below describes one T cell receptor (beta chain). The CDR3 has 13 amino acids. CDR1 and CDR2 (germline): MNHGY, SAAAGT. With 6 bases removed from V and 7 bases from J, the gap between germline ends came to 16 bases. The data were taken from a study of blood T cell repertoires in COVID-19. Study as a whole: Samples of COVID-19 (acute and convalescent) were obtained from the United States, Italy and Spain. T cells, B-cell-depleted T cells, or PBMCs provided the cDNA or gDNA that served as material.

Original handling: The authors estimated nucleated cell counts from reference gene primer amplification. Some clones are missing from TCRdb's copy, which holds only in-frame ones; the method was immunoSEQ multiplex PCR. V, J and clone size are taken as reported in that table, and D and trimming were inferred from the DNA itself. Among 120,000 or so clones, 88% were seen once, and the ten largest hold approximately 1.5%. The clonotype originates from a human donor in a cohort sampled during active COVID-19. The rearrangement uses TRBV6-8 and TRBJ2-7, with D possibly being TRBD1 (6 bases). Material: peripheral blood. CDR3 sequence: CASSPDSSREQYF. In nucleotides, the CDR3 is TGTGCCAGCAGCCCGGACAGTTCGCGGGAGCAGTACTTC.